This TCR beta chain is from a study of CD8+ T cells in alopecia areata (dated by TCRdb to the late 2010s). As for the study more broadly: Treated patients were enrolled in an open-label pilot trial of oral tofacitinib, 5 to 10 mg twice daily, for moderate-to-severe alopecia areata. Tofacitinib was administered for 6 to 18 months, and 6 months of follow-up off drug were then conducted to assess delayed response and recurrence. To study T cell clonal expansion in alopecia areata, the researchers applied high-throughput TCRbeta sequencing to both the C3H/HeJ mouse model and human patients. On the human side, TCRbeta sequencing was run on scalp tissue and on sorted CD4+ and CD8+ peripheral blood T cells from healthy controls and from alopecia areata patients with either patchy or totalis/universalis disease. Patients on tofacitinib were biopsied at baseline and after 4 and 24 weeks of treatment, and several of the patients also had a later scalp biopsy. Scalp clonality was compared across normal scalp (n=4), patchy alopecia areata scalp (n=8), and alopecia totalis/universalis scalp (n=8). RNA was obtained with the PAXgene miRNA kit for fixed scalp, the miRNeasy kit for PBMCs, and the RNeasy kit for mouse skin. TCRbeta CDR3 regions were amplified by immunoSEQ multiplex PCR using 35 Vbeta forward and 13 Jbeta reverse primers. Findings and caveats that apply to the study as a whole: Compared with normal scalp, lesional scalp had higher clonality and more expanded CD8+ clones, particularly in alopecia totalis/universalis, a pattern that suggests antigenic drive. Scalp TCR repertoire analysis is complicated because resident alphabeta T cells in normal human skin are also sequenced, whereas mouse skin is dominated by gammadelta T cells. Shared TCR sequences between patients were less evident than in mice, which may be partly attributable to HLA diversity in the patient population.

Lesional scalp punch biopsies and peripheral blood were obtained from alopecia areata patients. After PBMCs were isolated by density centrifugation and stained for CD3, CD4 and CD8, a FACSAria was used to sort CD4+ and CD8+ T cells. The receptor library was made with the immunoSEQ multiplex PCR assay. To provide template for TCR sequencing, every sample had RNA extracted and reverse transcribed into cDNA. First-strand cDNA was synthesized using SuperScript III with a 2:1 mix of oligo-dT and random hexamers. A synthetic immune receptor repertoire was used to gauge amplification bias, and whatever bias remained was removed computationally. The source study handled its data this way. After raw reads were preprocessed to remove errors, the CDR3 was defined following IMGT conventions as running from the conserved cysteine to phenylalanine. Clonality was computed by normalizing Shannon entropy by log2 of the number of productive unique TCRs and subtracting the result from 1. Whether each scalp clone was CD4 or CD8 was inferred by checking scalp TCRbeta sequences against the CD4 and CD8 repertoires from sorted blood. TCRdb mirrors the immuneACCESS table, restricted to in-frame sequences. Some clones are absent from its copies; in checked studies, under half trace to an unresolved V gene, and the reason for the others is unknown. V, J and clone size reflect that table, while D and trimming were determined from the DNA. The table for this sample lists around 120,000 clones; roughly two fifths of them were counted only once. Together, the top ten hold 3% to 3.5% of the sample.

Remarks on this clone: The antigen it recognizes is unknown. Per-nucleotide qualities are absent, and no much larger clonotype sits a single base away.

Looking up the germline V gene yields CDR1 MGHRA and CDR2 YSYEKL. Relative to germline, V is 0 bases shorter and J is 11 bases shorter, with 17 bases between their ends. The CDR3 covers 14 residues, taking in both the cysteine and the phenylalanine. The DNA shown is the 42-base CDR3, in frame from base 1. Sequencing input: CD4+ T cells sorted from blood. The chain was built from TRBV4-1 and TRBJ2-7; confidence is insufficient to name the D gene. This clonotype originated in a human donor with alopecia areata. CDR3 loop: CASSQEWMVGREYF. The DNA is as follows: TGCGCCAGCAGCCAAGAATGGATGGTGGGAAGGGAGTACTTC.